Shown below are 10 T cell receptor beta chains from a single sample sequenced in a study. TCRdb itself ran the 5' RACE reads through MiXCR, one entry per CDR3 protein. The profile covers just under 65,000 distinct CDR3 sequences, with under 25% appearing a single time and about 2.7% taken by the ten largest. Sample: memory CD4+ T cells sorted from a lymph node. Subset defined: memory CD4+ T cells, CD4+CD45RO+CD25-. These receptor sequences come from a female donor with breast cancer.

The gene calls are TRBV29-1 and TRBJ2-5; 8 bases map to TRBD1. With 4 bases clipped from V and 5 bases from J, the junction kept 6 bases outside the gene matches. The CDR3 contains 13 residues. The germline V gene encodes CDR1 SQVTM and CDR2 ANQGSEA. The CDR3 is CSVAQGAGETQYF. CDR3 nucleotide sequence: TGCAGCGTTGCTCAGGGGGCTGGGGAGACCCAGTACTTC.

This clonotype was picked up many times. V and J are TRBV5-1 and TRBJ2-5; possible D gene TRBD2, 7 bases. V dropped 4 bases and J dropped 7 bases, with 14 bases sitting between them. Per the germline V gene, CDR1 is SGHRS and CDR2 is YFSETQ. This CDR3 spans 13 amino acids. The CDR3, as DNA: TGCGCCAGCAGCGCTGGACAGCGGGGGACCCAGTACTTC. This gives the protein CASSAGQRGTQYF. The complete variable domain, with remaining parts taken from reference TRBV5-1 and TRBJ2-5, reads KAGVTQTPRYLIKTRGQQVTLSCSPISGHRSVSWYQQTPGQGLQFLFEYFSETQRNKGNFPGRFSGRQFSNSRSEMNVSTLELGDSALYLCASSAGQRGTQYFGPGTRLLVL.

The chain is built from TRBV4-3 and TRBJ2-5; possibly TRBD2 for D (5 bases). The V gene lost 4 bases and the J gene lost 2 bases, with 14 bases spanning the gap. The CDR3 contains 15 residues. CDR1 is LGHNA, CDR2 YSLEER, per germline. The CDR3 is CASSPSPSEQETQYF. The CDR3, as DNA: TGCGCCAGCAGCCCTAGCCCCAGCGAACAAGAGACCCAGTACTTC.

V gene TRBV28 combines with J gene TRBJ1-1, with 8 bases identical to TRBD1. Losses at the gene ends were 5 bases for V and 3 bases for J; bases not matched to a gene: 8. Germline values: CDR1 MDHEN, CDR2 SYDVKM. This CDR3 region has 15 residues. This CDR3 reads CASSPDRGRDTEAFF. Written as DNA, the CDR3 is TGTGCCAGCAGTCCAGACAGGGGACGGGACACTGAAGCTTTCTTT.

J is TRBJ1-2 and V is TRBV28; tentatively, D is TRBD1 (6 bases). The CDR3 sequence is 15 residues long. Trimming removed 2 bases at V and 8 bases at J, with 18 bases between. Per the germline V gene, CDR1 is MDHEN and CDR2 is SYDVKM. As DNA, the CDR3 is TGTGCCAGCAGTTTACCCCAGGTGCAGGGGAGCGGCTACACCTTC. Its protein product is CASSLPQVQGSGYTF.

The chain has TRBV6-5 and TRBJ2-3, with 11 bases aligning to TRBD2. Germline V gene sequence: CDR1 MNHEY, CDR2 SVGAGI. Trimming at V came to 4 bases and at J to 3 bases, leaving 6 bases not matched to a gene. The CDR3 runs to 16 residues. Here the CDR3 reads CASSSGTSGTTDTQYF. For the CDR3, the DNA is TGTGCCAGCAGTTCCGGGACTAGCGGTACTACAGATACGCAGTATTTT.

This clonotype was seen a handful of times. This chain connects TRBV12-3 or TRBV12-4 to TRBJ2-3, with unresolved D. V lost 5 bases to trimming and J lost 3 bases, with 6 bases between them. This CDR3 comprises 12 residues. The CDR3 sequence is CASSGPTDTQYF. In nucleotides, the CDR3 is TGTGCCAGCAGTGGACCAACAGATACGCAGTATTTT.

The chain joins TRBV5-1 to TRBJ2-7; no reliable D call. CDR1 and CDR2 (germline): SGHRS, YFSETQ. This CDR3 comprises 14 residues. Between the trimmed V and J ends, which lost 1 base and 3 bases, there was a span of 11 bases. As DNA, the CDR3 is TGCGCCAGCAGCTTGCAGGATCCCGGCTACGAGCAGTACTTC. Translated: CASSLQDPGYEQYF.

CDR3 sequence: CASSLDRGGKLFF. CDR3 sequence (DNA): TGTGCCAGCAGCCTCGACAGGGGCGGAAAACTGTTTTTT. This chain connects TRBV12-3 or TRBV12-4 to TRBJ1-4; 8 bases fit TRBD1. The CDR3 is 13 amino acids. J lost 10 bases, V lost 6 bases, and 7 bases had no gene match.

This clonotype has just a few counts. The V call is TRBV7-3, the J call TRBJ2-7, with D possibly matching TRBD1 (6 bases). V was shortened by 1 base and J by 6 bases, with 16 bases between the two germline ends. CDR1 SGHTA and CDR2 FQGTGA come from the germline V gene. The CDR3 is 15 residues long. The chain's CDR3 is CASSLMGTKVSEQYF. In DNA form, the CDR3 reads TGTGCCAGCAGCTTAATGGGGACAAAGGTCAGCGAGCAGTACTTC.